This T cell receptor (beta chain) was sequenced in a study of blood T cells in healthy people across ages. Germline V CDR1 and CDR2: DFQATT, SNEGSKA (reference sequence). CDR3 length: 14 residues. Trimming took 3 bases from V and 4 from J, leaving 15 bases between them. Study findings and constraints: Researchers judged that diversity estimates from one million T cells fell short of true values.

The authors ran a second PCR of about 7 to 11 cycles using a sample-barcoded 5' primer and a J-beta primer mix. TCRdb used MiXCR to reprocess the 5' RACE reads, holding one entry per CDR3 protein. The data hold 700,000 to 950,000 distinct CDR3 sequences, with 58% observed a single time. This clonotype has just one count. Its antigen is as yet unknown. The material sequenced was blood. This receptor was taken from a man aged 25-45 years in good health. This chain links TRBV20-1 with TRBJ1-2; no firm D call. The CDR3 DNA sequence: TGCAGTGCTAGCCCAGACGAAAGGACCTATGGCTACACCTTC. Translated: CSASPDERTYGYTF.